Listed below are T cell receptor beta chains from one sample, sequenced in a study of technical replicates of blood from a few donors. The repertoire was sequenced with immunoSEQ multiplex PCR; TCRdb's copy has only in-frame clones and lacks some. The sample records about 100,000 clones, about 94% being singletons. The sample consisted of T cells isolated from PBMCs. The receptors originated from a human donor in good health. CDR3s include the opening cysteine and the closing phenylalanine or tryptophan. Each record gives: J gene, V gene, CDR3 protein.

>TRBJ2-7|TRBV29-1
CSAHSGGSSYEQYF
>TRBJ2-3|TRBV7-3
CASSSQGAHTDTQYF
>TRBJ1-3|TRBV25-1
CASSDPGLSGNTIYF
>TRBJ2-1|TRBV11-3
CASSWSNEQFF
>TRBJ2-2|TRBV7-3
CASSYSGGAITGELFF
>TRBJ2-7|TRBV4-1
CASSQVDRVSYEQYF
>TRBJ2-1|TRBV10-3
CASAPGQDNEQFF
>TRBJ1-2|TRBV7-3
CASSLGHGYTF
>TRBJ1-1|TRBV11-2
CASRQQGPAEAFF
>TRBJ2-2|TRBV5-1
CASSFLSGGSTGELFF
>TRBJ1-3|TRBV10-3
CAISESMRRSSGNTIYF
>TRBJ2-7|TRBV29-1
CSVVDRVTYEQYF
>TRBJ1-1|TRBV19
CASSSGQGEAFF
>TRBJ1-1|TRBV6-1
CASRNDRDTEAFF
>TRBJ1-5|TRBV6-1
CASSWAQNSNQPQHF
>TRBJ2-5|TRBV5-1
CASTEDRSRETQYF
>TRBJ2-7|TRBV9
CASSVGLQGEPYEQYF
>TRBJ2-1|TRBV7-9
CASSVLDNEQFF
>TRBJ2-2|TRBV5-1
CASRLTGELFF
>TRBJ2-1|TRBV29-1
CSVFGLAGIYNEQFF
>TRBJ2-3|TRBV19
CARLARRGTQYF
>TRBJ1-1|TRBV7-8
CASSSTGYTEAFF
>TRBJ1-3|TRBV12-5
CASGDRDSSSGNTIYF
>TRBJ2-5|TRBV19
CASSLTSGRGQETQYF
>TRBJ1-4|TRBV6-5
CASTPFGGNEKLFF
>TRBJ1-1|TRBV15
CATSREGRDRFNF
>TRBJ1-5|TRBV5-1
CASSSPLRQFYSFMRDSNQPQHF
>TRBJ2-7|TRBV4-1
CATSNIPSGKHYEQYF
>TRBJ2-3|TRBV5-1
CASSLIPGADTDTQYF
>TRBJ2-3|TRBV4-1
CASSRTESTDTQYF
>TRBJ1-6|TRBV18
CASSPKQSYNSPLHF
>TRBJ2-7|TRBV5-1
CASSSATGFYEQYF
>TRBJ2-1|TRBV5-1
CASSFQGVEQFF
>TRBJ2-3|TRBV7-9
CANPADRGHQGTDTQYF
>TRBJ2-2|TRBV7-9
CASSSGTVNTGELFF
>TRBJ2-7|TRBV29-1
CSASPGGTYEQYF
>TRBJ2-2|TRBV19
CASSIRGLTGELFF
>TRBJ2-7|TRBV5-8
CASSLTNRAGGYSYEQYF
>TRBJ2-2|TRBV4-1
CASSQRPANTGELFF
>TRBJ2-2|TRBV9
CASSAGLAENTGELFF
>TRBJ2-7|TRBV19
CASSILAGGYEQYF
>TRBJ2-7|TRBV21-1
CASSKIQGALRSYEQYF
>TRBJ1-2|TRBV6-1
CATQGVTNYGYTF
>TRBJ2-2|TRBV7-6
CASSLPQGSGELFF
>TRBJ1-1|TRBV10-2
CASSESPGTEAFF
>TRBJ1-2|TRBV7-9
CASSHTGGDYYGYTF
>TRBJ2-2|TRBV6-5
CASSYGGSNTGELFF
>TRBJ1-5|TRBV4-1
CASSSTGGKPQHF
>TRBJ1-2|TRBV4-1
CASSQDPRGNYGYTF
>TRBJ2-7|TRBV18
CASSPPGQGHYEQYF
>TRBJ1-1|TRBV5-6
CASSRSGEGNTEAFF
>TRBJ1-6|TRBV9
CASSATGTVGDSPLHF
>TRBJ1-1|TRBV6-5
CASSYGTGTPEAFF
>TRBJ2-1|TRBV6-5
CASSYAGGYIEQFF
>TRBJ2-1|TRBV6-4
CASSASGRGGSYNEQFF